The sequence of this T cell receptor (beta chain) was determined in a study of T-cell reconstitution after alpha-beta-depleted transplantation in children. Unique molecular identifiers tagged the TCRbeta library. TCRdb re-derived calls from the PCR reads in MiXCR, one entry per CDR3 protein. Here the sample spans hundreds of thousands of distinct CDR3 sequences, roughly 17% being singletons. In this sample, this clonotype turned up many times. CDR3 length equals 14 residues. V lost 7 bases to trimming and J lost 9 bases, with 19 bases between them. This TCR came from a human donor who donated a stem cell graft to a child with acute myeloid leukemia. The chain employs TRBV12-3 or TRBV12-4 and TRBJ2-1, with D possibly TRBD2 on 6 matching bases. The input for sequencing was PBMCs from the stem cell graft donor, taken from the stem cell graft. The CDR3 is CASTPGDRSGEQFF. DNA for the CDR3: TGTGCCAGCACCCCGGGAGATAGATCGGGTGAGCAGTTCTTC.